A selection of T cell receptor beta chains follows, all from one sample in a study of early T cells in non-severe SARS-CoV-2 infection. TCRdb recomputed calls from the 5' RACE reads with MiXCR, one row per CDR3 protein. The table lists under 65,000 distinct CDR3 sequences, around 12% of them singletons. Sequencing input: whole blood. These receptors all stem from an adult who was a healthcare worker with PCR-confirmed SARS-CoV-2 infection or an uninfected control (not recorded which). The CDR3 runs from the conserved cysteine through the conserved F or W. D genes are given only for firm matches. Expanded clones are given a class, and other clones once, few, many or no size at all.

D	J	V	size	CDR3	DNA
.	TRBJ2-7	TRBV9	few	CASSVGSTSYYEQYF	TGTGCCAGCAGCGTAGGCAGTACCTCATACTACGAGCAGTACTTC
.	TRBJ1-5	TRBV19	few	CASSISPTDSNQPQHF	TGTGCCAGTAGTATTTCCCCGACGGACAGCAATCAGCCCCAGCATTTT
TRBD1	TRBJ1-5	TRBV6-2/TRBV6-3	few	CASRETGDNQPQHF	TGTGCCAGCAGGGAGACAGGGGACAATCAGCCCCAGCATTTT
.	TRBJ2-5	TRBV18	.	CASHSGPPGTQYF	TGTGCCAGCCACTCGGGGCCGCCGGGGACCCAGTACTTC
.	TRBJ1-5	TRBV10-2	few	CASSEGSGQPQHF	TGCGCCAGCAGTGAGGGTTCCGGGCAGCCCCAGCATTTT
.	TRBJ2-3	TRBV15	.	CATSMGGTDTQYF	TGTGCCACCAGCATGGGGGGCACAGATACGCAGTATTTT
.	TRBJ2-7	TRBV4-2	.	CASSQGGPLRDEQYF	TGTGCCAGCAGCCAAGGAGGCCCCCTTCGCGACGAGCAGTACTTC
.	TRBJ2-7	TRBV20-1	few	CSAEGKLYEQYF	TGCAGTGCCGAGGGGAAACTCTACGAGCAGTACTTC
.	TRBJ1-1	TRBV6-5	.	CASRPQQGLEAFF	TGTGCCAGCAGACCTCAACAGGGACTTGAAGCTTTCTTT
.	TRBJ2-7	TRBV9	few	CASSVGGGLYEQYF	TGTGCCAGCAGCGTAGGGGGAGGACTCTACGAGCAGTACTTC
TRBD1	TRBJ2-5	TRBV18	many	CASSKDRAVTETQYF	TGTGCCAGCTCAAAGGACAGGGCCGTTACGGAGACCCAGTACTTC
TRBD2	TRBJ2-3	TRBV20-1	.	CSASRRLANTQYF	TGCAGTGCTAGTCGCCGACTAGCGAATACGCAGTATTTT
.	TRBJ2-2	TRBV11-2	.	CASSLDRSGTGELFF	TGTGCCAGCAGCTTAGACCGGTCGGGGACCGGGGAGCTGTTTTTT
.	TRBJ1-1	TRBV29-1	.	CSAGRNTEAFF	TGCAGCGCGGGACGAAACACTGAAGCTTTCTTT
TRBD2	TRBJ2-1	TRBV10-3	many	CAISERRGIHNEQFF	TGTGCCATCAGTGAACGGCGGGGGATTCACAATGAGCAGTTCTTC